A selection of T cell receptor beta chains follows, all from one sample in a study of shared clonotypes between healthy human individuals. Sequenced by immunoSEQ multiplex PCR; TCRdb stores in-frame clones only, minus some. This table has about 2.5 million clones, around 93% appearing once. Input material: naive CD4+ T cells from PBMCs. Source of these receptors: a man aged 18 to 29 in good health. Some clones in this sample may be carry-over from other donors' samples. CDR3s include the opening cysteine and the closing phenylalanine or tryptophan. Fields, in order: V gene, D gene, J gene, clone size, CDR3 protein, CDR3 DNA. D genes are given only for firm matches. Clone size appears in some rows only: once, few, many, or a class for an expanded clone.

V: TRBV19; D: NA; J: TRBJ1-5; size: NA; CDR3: CASSISPSGNQPQHF; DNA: TGTGCCAGTAGTATCTCTCCCAGCGGCAATCAGCCCCAGCATTTT
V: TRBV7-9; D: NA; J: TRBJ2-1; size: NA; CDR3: CASSQRADHNEQFF; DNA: TGTGCCAGCAGCCAAAGGGCGGACCACAATGAGCAGTTCTTC
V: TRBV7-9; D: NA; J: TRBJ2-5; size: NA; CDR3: CASSPRGKETQYF; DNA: TGTGCCAGCAGCCCCCGGGGAAAAGAGACCCAGTACTTC
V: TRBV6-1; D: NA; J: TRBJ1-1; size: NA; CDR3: CASSVQRQNTEAFF; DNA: TGTGCCAGCAGCGTTCAAAGGCAGAACACTGAAGCTTTCTTT
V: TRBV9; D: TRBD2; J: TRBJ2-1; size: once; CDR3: CASSVGLAGGPRDEQFF; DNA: TGTGCCAGCAGCGTAGGACTAGCGGGAGGGCCTAGGGATGAGCAGTTCTTC
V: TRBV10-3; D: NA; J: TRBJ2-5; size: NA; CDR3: CAISDRGKGETQYF; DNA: TGTGCCATCAGTGACCGAGGGAAGGGAGAGACCCAGTACTTC
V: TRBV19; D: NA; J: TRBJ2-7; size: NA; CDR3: CATQPGTSQYEQYF; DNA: TGTGCCACCCAACCCGGGACTTCACAGTACGAGCAGTACTTC
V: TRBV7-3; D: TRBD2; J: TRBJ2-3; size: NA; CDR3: CASSPRSSGRWRSTDTQYF; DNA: TGTGCCAGCAGCCCCCGGAGTAGCGGGAGGTGGCGGAGCACAGATACGCAGTATTTT
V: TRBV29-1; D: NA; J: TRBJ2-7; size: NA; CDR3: CSVEDPQQSYKQYF; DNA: TGCAGCGTTGAAGATCCCCAGCAGTCCTACAAGCAGTACTTC
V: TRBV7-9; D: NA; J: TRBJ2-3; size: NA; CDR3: CASSPGSSTDTQYF; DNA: TGTGCCAGCAGCCCAGGGTCTAGCACAGATACGCAGTATTTT
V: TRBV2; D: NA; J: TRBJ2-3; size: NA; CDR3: CASGETGLWTSTDTQYF; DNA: TGTGCCAGCGGGGAAACAGGGCTTTGGACTAGCACAGATACGCAGTATTTT
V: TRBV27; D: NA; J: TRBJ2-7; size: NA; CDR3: CASSLYRAHEQYF; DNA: TGTGCCAGCAGTTTGTACAGGGCCCACGAGCAGTACTTC
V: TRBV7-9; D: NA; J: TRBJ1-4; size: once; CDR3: CASSGRSTVSATNEKLFF; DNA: TGTGCCAGCAGCGGACGCTCTACAGTTTCCGCAACTAATGAAAAACTGTTTTTT
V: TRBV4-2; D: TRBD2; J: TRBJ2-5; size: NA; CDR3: CASSLGTSGGQETQYF; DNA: TGTGCCAGCAGCCTCGGGACTAGCGGGGGCCAAGAGACCCAGTACTTC
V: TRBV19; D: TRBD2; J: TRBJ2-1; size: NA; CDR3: CAASNGRTLGNEQFF; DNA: TGTGCCGCCTCCAACGGGAGGACTCTAGGGAATGAGCAGTTCTTC